These T cell receptor beta chains were read from a single sample in a study of blood T cell repertoires in COVID-19. Sequencing used immunoSEQ multiplex PCR; TCRdb keeps in-frame clones, though not all of them. This table has a few hundred thousand clones, about nine tenths appearing once. Input material: peripheral blood. Receptor source: a woman in her fifties or sixties with acute or convalescent COVID-19. CDR3s include the opening cysteine and the closing phenylalanine or tryptophan. Part of the rows lack a size; the others show once, few, many or a class for expanded clones.

>TRBJ2-7|-|TRBV7-6
CASSIATGTGFGYEQYF
>TRBJ1-2|-|TRBV19
CASSRTGKYGYTF
>TRBJ2-5|-|TRBV28
CASSLYGGDRGQETQYF
>TRBJ1-4|-|TRBV6-6
CASSYPPGQTNEKLFF
>TRBJ1-2|once|TRBV14
CASSYWTGHGYTF
>TRBJ2-7|-|TRBV7-9
CASSAAGYYEQYF
>TRBJ1-2|-|TRBV7-2
CASSLRGRGSNYGYTF
>TRBJ1-5|few|TRBV28
CASRPAQDQPQHF
>TRBJ2-7|once|TRBV6-5
CASRHKKTGDYEQYF
>TRBJ2-7|few|TRBV4-1
CASSQGLAGGEQYF
>TRBJ1-1|-|TRBV15
CATSEGQGVNTEAFF
>TRBJ1-4|-|TRBV11-2
CASSVTGGATNEKLFF
>TRBJ2-1|-|TRBV2
CASGGSLWSGNEQFF
>TRBJ2-3|-|TRBV7-8
CASSLGGTGAPSTDTQYF
>TRBJ2-5|-|TRBV28
CASSSSQGNQETQYF
>TRBJ1-3|-|TRBV28
CASSRTGGAGNTIYF
>TRBJ2-7|-|TRBV27
CASSPKVAGDYEQYF
>TRBJ2-2|-|TRBV9
CASSVNQGFTGELFF
>TRBJ1-1|-|TRBV18
CASSPTGMNTEAFF
>TRBJ2-7|-|TRBV7-2
CASSLRRVSYEQYF
>TRBJ1-5|-|TRBV28
CASSFGFQPQHF
>TRBJ2-5|-|TRBV6-6
CASSYIAGGTWTQYF
>TRBJ2-1|-|TRBV9
CASSVGDTWSSYNEQFF
>TRBJ1-4|-|TRBV24-1
CATSDGQALNEKLFF
>TRBJ1-1|-|TRBV7-6
CASSEGTGEDTEAFF
>TRBJ2-3|-|TRBV24-1
CATSRAGSTDTQYF
>TRBJ2-3|-|TRBV5-6
CASSFDSSATQYF
>TRBJ2-5|few|TRBV21-1
CVDSLSRTQYF
>TRBJ2-7|-|TRBV5-4
CASSLAGDYGQYF
>TRBJ1-3|-|TRBV6-5
CASSLTASSGNTIYF
>TRBJ1-2|-|TRBV9
CASSGDTRGHTF
>TRBJ1-4|once|TRBV5-5
CASSGDSVEDEKLFF
>TRBJ2-1|-|TRBV19
CASSRGGTSYNEQFF
>TRBJ2-3|-|TRBV2
CATHWQGLNTDTQYF
>TRBJ1-4|-|TRBV7-8
CASSLRGVRLTNEKLFF
>TRBJ2-5|-|TRBV2
CASSAMGLAAETQYF
>TRBJ1-3|-|TRBV7-2
CASSTQGVLSGNTIYF
>TRBJ1-5|-|TRBV11-1
CASSDAGSNQPQHF
>TRBJ1-1|-|TRBV9
CASSPGPGDEAFF
>TRBJ2-1|-|TRBV7-9
CASSLAGGPFDEQFF
>TRBJ1-3|once|TRBV7-2
CASSRQGNSGNTIYF
>TRBJ2-3|-|TRBV19
CATTLGTPYTDTQYF
>TRBJ2-3|-|TRBV30
CASPGAAADTQYF
>TRBJ2-7|-|TRBV6-1
CASSERLADYEQYF
>TRBJ2-5|-|TRBV28
CASSRVSVGETQYF
>TRBJ2-7|-|TRBV7-2
CASSSLSYEQYF
>TRBJ2-5|-|TRBV7-8
CASSPGGRETQYF
>TRBJ2-1|-|TRBV28
CASFLSGSSYNEQFF
>TRBJ2-5|-|TRBV24-1
CATSDRLAGEKETQYF
>TRBJ2-3|-|TRBV7-9
CASSLKRSGGNTDTQYF